This is a list of T cell receptor beta chains from one sample in a study of blood T cell repertoires in COVID-19. This table comes from immunoSEQ multiplex PCR, and its TCRdb copy is limited to in-frame clones, with some not included. The sample includes roughly 300,000 clones, roughly 90% of them seen just once. Sequencing was performed on PBMCs or T cells enriched from blood (not recorded which). These receptors all stem from a woman aged 30 to 39 who had recovered from COVID-19. CDR3s include the opening cysteine and the closing phenylalanine or tryptophan. The order of the fields is clone size, V gene, D gene, J gene, CDR3 protein, CDR3 DNA. D genes are given only for firm matches. Where a row states a size, it is once, few, many or the class of an expanded clone; other rows omit it.

clone_size: .
v_call: TRBV5-4
d_call: .
j_call: TRBJ1-3
cdr3_aa: CASSKSGGNSGNTIYF
cdr3_nt: TGTGCCAGCAGTAAATCTGGAGGTAACTCTGGAAACACCATATATTTT

clone_size: .
v_call: TRBV27
d_call: .
j_call: TRBJ1-5
cdr3_aa: CASSLGQGNQPQHF
cdr3_nt: TGTGCCAGCAGTTTGGGGCAGGGGAATCAGCCCCAGCATTTT

clone_size: .
v_call: TRBV6-5
d_call: TRBD2
j_call: TRBJ2-3
cdr3_aa: CASSYFGGLATDTQYF
cdr3_nt: TGTGCCAGCAGTTATTTCGGGGGACTAGCGACAGATACGCAGTATTTT

clone_size: .
v_call: TRBV4-1
d_call: .
j_call: TRBJ2-3
cdr3_aa: CASSRGTDTQYF
cdr3_nt: TGCGCCAGCAGCCGAGGGACAGATACGCAGTATTTT

clone_size: .
v_call: TRBV24-1
d_call: .
j_call: TRBJ1-2
cdr3_aa: CATSDPTGHYGYTF
cdr3_nt: TGTGCCACCAGTGACCCGACAGGACACTATGGCTACACCTTC

clone_size: .
v_call: TRBV24-1
d_call: .
j_call: TRBJ1-2
cdr3_aa: CATSQGQGPNRNYGYTF
cdr3_nt: TGTGCCACCAGTCAGGGGCAGGGGCCGAACCGAAACTATGGCTACACCTTC

clone_size: .
v_call: TRBV12-3/TRBV12-4
d_call: .
j_call: TRBJ2-2
cdr3_aa: CASSPMNTGELFF
cdr3_nt: TGTGCCAGCAGTCCAATGAACACCGGGGAGCTGTTTTTT

clone_size: .
v_call: TRBV6-5
d_call: TRBD1
j_call: TRBJ2-1
cdr3_aa: CASSYFKTGDRNEQFF
cdr3_nt: TGTGCCAGCAGTTACTTCAAAACAGGGGATCGCAATGAGCAGTTCTTC

clone_size: .
v_call: TRBV7-6
d_call: .
j_call: TRBJ2-1
cdr3_aa: CASTLGEGGNSYNEQFF
cdr3_nt: TGTGCCAGCACCCTGGGCGAGGGGGGGAACTCCTACAATGAGCAGTTCTTC

clone_size: once
v_call: TRBV12-5
d_call: TRBD2
j_call: TRBJ2-1
cdr3_aa: CASGLSSGVTNEQFF
cdr3_nt: TGTGCTAGTGGTTTGTCTAGCGGGGTTACCAATGAGCAGTTCTTC

clone_size: .
v_call: TRBV18
d_call: .
j_call: TRBJ1-1
cdr3_aa: CASSSGQLNTEAFF
cdr3_nt: TGTGCCAGCTCAAGCGGACAGTTGAACACTGAAGCTTTCTTT

clone_size: .
v_call: TRBV28
d_call: TRBD1
j_call: TRBJ2-7
cdr3_aa: CASRSTGPPFEQYF
cdr3_nt: TGTGCCAGCAGATCGACAGGGCCACCTTTCGAGCAGTACTTC

clone_size: .
v_call: TRBV9
d_call: TRBD2
j_call: TRBJ2-1
cdr3_aa: CASSTQTSGNEQFF
cdr3_nt: TGTGCCAGCAGCACCCAAACTAGCGGCAATGAGCAGTTCTTC

clone_size: .
v_call: TRBV10-3
d_call: .
j_call: TRBJ2-3
cdr3_aa: CAISPEGSTDTQYF
cdr3_nt: TGTGCCATCAGCCCGGAGGGTAGCACAGATACGCAGTATTTT

clone_size: .
v_call: TRBV28
d_call: TRBD1
j_call: TRBJ1-2
cdr3_aa: CASSLPGTGLGGYTF
cdr3_nt: TGTGCCAGCAGTTTACCCGGGACAGGGTTAGGAGGCTACACCTTC

clone_size: .
v_call: TRBV6-9
d_call: .
j_call: TRBJ2-1
cdr3_aa: CASSYSTAKSSYNEQFF
cdr3_nt: TGTGCCAGCAGTTATTCGACAGCCAAGAGCTCCTACAATGAGCAGTTCTTC

clone_size: .
v_call: TRBV7-2
d_call: TRBD1
j_call: TRBJ2-7
cdr3_aa: CASSLALSVRGRSRISYEQYF
cdr3_nt: TGTGCCAGCAGCTTAGCGCTAAGTGTCAGGGGGCGATCTAGGATATCCTACGAGCAGTACTTC

clone_size: .
v_call: TRBV2
d_call: .
j_call: TRBJ1-1
cdr3_aa: CASRLLWAEAFF
cdr3_nt: TGTGCCAGCAGACTCCTCTGGGCCGAAGCTTTCTTT

clone_size: .
v_call: TRBV19
d_call: TRBD2
j_call: TRBJ2-1
cdr3_aa: CASNPIAGGYNEQFF
cdr3_nt: TGTGCCAGTAACCCAATAGCGGGAGGATACAATGAGCAGTTCTTC

clone_size: .
v_call: TRBV5-8
d_call: .
j_call: TRBJ1-4
cdr3_aa: CASSLGVPNEKLFF
cdr3_nt: TGTGCCAGCAGCTTGGGCGTCCCGAATGAAAAACTGTTTTTT

clone_size: once
v_call: TRBV28
d_call: TRBD2
j_call: TRBJ2-2
cdr3_aa: CASRTGGETGELFF
cdr3_nt: TGTGCCAGCCGAACGGGAGGGGAAACCGGGGAGCTGTTTTTT

clone_size: .
v_call: TRBV27
d_call: TRBD2
j_call: TRBJ2-7
cdr3_aa: CASRRTSAYEQYF
cdr3_nt: TGTGCCAGCAGGCGGACTAGCGCCTACGAGCAGTACTTC

clone_size: few
v_call: TRBV18
d_call: TRBD1
j_call: TRBJ1-2
cdr3_aa: CASSPSLPGQTYGYTF
cdr3_nt: TGTGCCAGCTCACCATCATTACCGGGACAGACCTATGGCTACACCTTC

clone_size: .
v_call: TRBV15
d_call: TRBD1
j_call: TRBJ2-3
cdr3_aa: CATSREEGTGMDTQYF
cdr3_nt: TGTGCCACCAGCAGAGAAGAAGGGACAGGGATGGATACGCAGTATTTT

clone_size: .
v_call: TRBV19
d_call: TRBD1
j_call: TRBJ2-7
cdr3_aa: CASSGTGSSYEQYF
cdr3_nt: TGTGCCAGTTCTGGGACAGGCAGCTCCTACGAGCAGTACTTC

clone_size: once
v_call: TRBV24-1
d_call: .
j_call: TRBJ1-5
cdr3_aa: CATSGTINQPQHF
cdr3_nt: TGTGCCACCTCCGGGACAATAAATCAGCCCCAGCATTTT

clone_size: .
v_call: TRBV27
d_call: TRBD1
j_call: TRBJ2-1
cdr3_aa: CASSLRGTGPEVYEQFF
cdr3_nt: TGTGCCAGCAGTTTACGTGGGACAGGACCCGAAGTCTATGAGCAGTTCTTC

clone_size: .
v_call: TRBV29-1
d_call: .
j_call: TRBJ2-7
cdr3_aa: CSVEETGNEYEQYF
cdr3_nt: TGCAGCGTGGAAGAGACAGGAAACGAATACGAGCAGTACTTC

clone_size: .
v_call: TRBV4-1
d_call: .
j_call: TRBJ2-2
cdr3_aa: CASSQRGGGYGHGELFF
cdr3_nt: TGCGCCAGCAGCCAAAGGGGTGGGGGCTACGGGCACGGGGAGCTGTTTTTT

clone_size: .
v_call: TRBV3-1/TRBV3-2
d_call: .
j_call: TRBJ2-5
cdr3_aa: CASSQAGETQYF
cdr3_nt: TGTGCCAGCAGCCAAGCAGGAGAGACCCAGTACTTC

clone_size: once
v_call: TRBV28
d_call: .
j_call: TRBJ1-5
cdr3_aa: CASSLNRGRVRSNQPQHF
cdr3_nt: TGTGCCAGCAGTTTAAACCGAGGCAGGGTCCGTAGCAATCAGCCCCAGCATTTT

clone_size: .
v_call: TRBV12-3/TRBV12-4
d_call: .
j_call: TRBJ2-3
cdr3_aa: CASSLGTTEQYF
cdr3_nt: TGTGCCAGCAGTCTCGGGACAACCGAGCAGTATTTT

clone_size: .
v_call: TRBV19
d_call: .
j_call: TRBJ2-7
cdr3_aa: CASSIVTGAYEQYF
cdr3_nt: TGTGCCAGTAGTATAGTGACAGGAGCCTACGAGCAGTACTTC

clone_size: .
v_call: TRBV18
d_call: TRBD2
j_call: TRBJ2-2
cdr3_aa: CASSPPGLVGSGELFF
cdr3_nt: TGTGCCAGCTCACCACCGGGACTAGTGGGCTCCGGGGAGCTGTTTTTT

clone_size: .
v_call: TRBV6-5
d_call: .
j_call: TRBJ2-5
cdr3_aa: CASSPTALRQETQYF
cdr3_nt: TGTGCCAGCAGCCCGACAGCCCTGAGACAAGAGACCCAGTACTTC

clone_size: .
v_call: TRBV7-6
d_call: TRBD2
j_call: TRBJ2-3
cdr3_aa: CASSPELAGITDTQYF
cdr3_nt: TGTGCCAGCAGCCCAGAGCTAGCGGGGATCACAGATACGCAGTATTTT

clone_size: once
v_call: TRBV9
d_call: .
j_call: TRBJ1-3
cdr3_aa: CASSPTGISGNTIYF
cdr3_nt: TGTGCCAGCAGCCCCACAGGGATCTCTGGAAACACCATATATTTT

clone_size: .
v_call: TRBV19
d_call: .
j_call: TRBJ2-1
cdr3_aa: CASSIGVPGGNEQFF
cdr3_nt: TGTGCCAGTAGTATAGGGGTACCAGGTGGGAATGAGCAGTTCTTC

clone_size: .
v_call: TRBV28
d_call: TRBD1
j_call: TRBJ2-3
cdr3_aa: CASSSPPQGTDTQYF
cdr3_nt: TGTGCCAGCAGTTCGCCCCCACAGGGGACAGATACGCAGTATTTT

clone_size: .
v_call: TRBV3-1/TRBV3-2
d_call: TRBD1
j_call: TRBJ1-3
cdr3_aa: CASSQDRARGLGNTIYF
cdr3_nt: TGTGCCAGCAGCCAAGATCGAGCCAGGGGGCTTGGAAACACCATATATTTT

clone_size: .
v_call: TRBV28
d_call: .
j_call: TRBJ1-1
cdr3_aa: CASSLSLTEAFF
cdr3_nt: TGTGCCAGCAGTTTATCCCTGACTGAAGCTTTCTTT

clone_size: .
v_call: TRBV2
d_call: .
j_call: TRBJ1-5
cdr3_aa: CASSGTVRNQPQHF
cdr3_nt: TGTGCCAGCAGTGGGACAGTACGGAATCAGCCCCAGCATTTT

clone_size: .
v_call: TRBV7-2
d_call: .
j_call: TRBJ2-5
cdr3_aa: CASSLYGGGQETQYF
cdr3_nt: TGTGCCAGCAGCTTATATGGGGGAGGACAAGAGACCCAGTACTTC

clone_size: few
v_call: TRBV19
d_call: .
j_call: TRBJ1-3
cdr3_aa: CASSIGQTGNTIYF
cdr3_nt: TGTGCCAGTAGTATTGGACAGACTGGAAACACCATATATTTT

clone_size: once
v_call: TRBV14
d_call: .
j_call: TRBJ1-1
cdr3_aa: CASSYTPNTEAFF
cdr3_nt: TGTGCCAGCAGTTACACGCCAAACACTGAAGCTTTCTTT

clone_size: .
v_call: TRBV4-2
d_call: .
j_call: TRBJ2-3
cdr3_aa: CASSERTGDTQYF
cdr3_nt: TGTGCCAGCAGCGAGCGCACCGGAGATACGCAGTATTTT

clone_size: .
v_call: TRBV7-8
d_call: .
j_call: TRBJ2-7
cdr3_aa: CASLPSSYEQYF
cdr3_nt: TGTGCCAGTCTACCTAGCTCCTACGAGCAGTACTTC

clone_size: .
v_call: TRBV7-2
d_call: .
j_call: TRBJ2-5
cdr3_aa: CASSPYGDSQETQYF
cdr3_nt: TGTGCCAGCAGCCCCTACGGAGATTCCCAAGAGACCCAGTACTTC

clone_size: .
v_call: TRBV2
d_call: .
j_call: TRBJ2-3
cdr3_aa: CASSDGTGNSGLREGFTDTQYF
cdr3_nt: TGTGCCAGCAGTGATGGGACAGGGAATTCCGGGCTGCGGGAGGGTTTTACAGATACGCAGTATTTT

clone_size: .
v_call: TRBV2
d_call: TRBD2
j_call: TRBJ2-5
cdr3_aa: CASIGGLGETQYF
cdr3_nt: TGTGCCAGCATCGGGGGGTTAGGGGAGACCCAGTACTTC

clone_size: once
v_call: TRBV6-1
d_call: .
j_call: TRBJ2-5
cdr3_aa: CASSEGGGTLDVQETQYF
cdr3_nt: TGTGCCAGCAGTGAAGGGGGGGGGACACTAGATGTACAAGAGACCCAGTACTTC

clone_size: .
v_call: TRBV27
d_call: .
j_call: TRBJ2-1
cdr3_aa: CASSLGGSLEQFF
cdr3_nt: TGTGCCAGCAGTTTAGGGGGGTCCCTTGAGCAGTTCTTC

clone_size: .
v_call: TRBV29-1
d_call: .
j_call: TRBJ2-1
cdr3_aa: CSVAFQGTYANEQFF
cdr3_nt: TGCAGCGTTGCTTTTCAGGGGACCTACGCCAATGAGCAGTTCTTC

clone_size: .
v_call: TRBV27
d_call: TRBD2
j_call: TRBJ2-1
cdr3_aa: CASSFAGTSGTSSYNEQFF
cdr3_nt: TGTGCCAGCAGTTTCGCCGGGACTAGCGGTACTAGCTCCTACAATGAGCAGTTCTTC

clone_size: few
v_call: TRBV27
d_call: .
j_call: TRBJ2-2
cdr3_aa: CASSLGPINTGELFF
cdr3_nt: TGTGCCAGCAGCCTTGGGCCCATTAACACCGGGGAGCTGTTTTTT

clone_size: .
v_call: TRBV27
d_call: TRBD2
j_call: TRBJ2-7
cdr3_aa: CASSKGLAGAYEQYF
cdr3_nt: TGTGCCAGCAGCAAAGGGCTAGCGGGAGCCTACGAGCAGTACTTC

clone_size: .
v_call: TRBV9
d_call: .
j_call: TRBJ1-5
cdr3_aa: CASSVSGSGQPQHF
cdr3_nt: TGTGCCAGCAGCGTTTCAGGGTCGGGTCAGCCCCAGCATTTT

clone_size: few
v_call: TRBV18
d_call: TRBD1
j_call: TRBJ2-1
cdr3_aa: CASSPARGRYNEQFF
cdr3_nt: TGTGCCAGCTCACCAGCCAGGGGGCGGTACAATGAGCAGTTCTTC